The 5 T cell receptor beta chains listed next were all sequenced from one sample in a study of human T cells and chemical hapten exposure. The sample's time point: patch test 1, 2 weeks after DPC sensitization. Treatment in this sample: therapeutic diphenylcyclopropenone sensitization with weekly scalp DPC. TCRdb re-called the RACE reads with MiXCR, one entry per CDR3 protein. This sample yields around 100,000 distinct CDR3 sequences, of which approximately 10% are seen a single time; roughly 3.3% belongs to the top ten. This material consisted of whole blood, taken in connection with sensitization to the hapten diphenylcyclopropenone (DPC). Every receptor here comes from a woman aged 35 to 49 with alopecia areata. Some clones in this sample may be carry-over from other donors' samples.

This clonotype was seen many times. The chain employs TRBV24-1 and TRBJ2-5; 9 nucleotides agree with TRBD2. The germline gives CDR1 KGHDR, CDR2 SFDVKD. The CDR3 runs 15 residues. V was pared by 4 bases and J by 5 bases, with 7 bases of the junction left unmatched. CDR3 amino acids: CATSEGSGSRETQYF. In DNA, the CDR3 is TGTGCCACCAGTGAGGGTAGCGGGAGTAGGGAGACCCAGTACTTC.

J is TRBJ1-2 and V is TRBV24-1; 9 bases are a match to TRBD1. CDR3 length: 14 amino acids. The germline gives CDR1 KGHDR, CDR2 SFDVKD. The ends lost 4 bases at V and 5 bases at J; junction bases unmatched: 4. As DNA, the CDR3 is TGTGCCACCAGTGAAGCCGGGACAGGGTATGGCTACACCTTC. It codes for CATSEAGTGYGYTF.

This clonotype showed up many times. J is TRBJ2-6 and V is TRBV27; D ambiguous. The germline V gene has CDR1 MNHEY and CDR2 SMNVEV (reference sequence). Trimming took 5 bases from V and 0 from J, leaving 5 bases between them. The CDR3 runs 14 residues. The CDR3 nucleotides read TGTGCCAGCAGTCTAAGCTCTGGGGCCAACGTCCTGACTTTC. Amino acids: CASSLSSGANVLTF.

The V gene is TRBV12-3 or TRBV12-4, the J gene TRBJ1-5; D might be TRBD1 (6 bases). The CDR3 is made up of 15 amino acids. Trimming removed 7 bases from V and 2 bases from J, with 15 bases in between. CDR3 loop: CASNVGGYGNQPQHF. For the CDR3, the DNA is TGTGCCAGCAATGTGGGGGGCTATGGCAATCAGCCCCAGCATTTT.

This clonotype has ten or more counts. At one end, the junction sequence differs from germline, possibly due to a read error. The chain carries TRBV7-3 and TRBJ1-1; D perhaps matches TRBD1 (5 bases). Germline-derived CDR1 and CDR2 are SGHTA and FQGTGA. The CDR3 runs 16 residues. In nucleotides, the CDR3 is TGTGCCAGCAGCTCAACCCCCCTTGGGCAGGGTACTGAAGTTTTCTTT. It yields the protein CASSSTPLGQGTEVFF.